This passage covers 29 T cell receptor beta chains from one sample sequenced in a study of T-cell reconstitution after alpha-beta-depleted transplantation in children. A TCRbeta library incorporating unique molecular identifiers was prepared. In TCRdb, the PCR reads were re-called with MiXCR into one record per CDR3 protein. This table holds around 420,000 distinct CDR3 sequences, about 16% found once. Sequenced material: PBMCs, mostly from graft donor cells, taken 360 days after TCRalphabeta/CD19-depleted stem cell transplant. All receptors come from a boy less than two years old who had a stem cell transplant for Wiskott-Aldrich syndrome, so the T cells may come from the graft donor.

This clonotype was observed a few times. The V and J genes are TRBV29-1 and TRBJ2-7; perhaps TRBD1 as D (6 bases). This CDR3 is 12 amino acids long. Germline loops: CDR1 SQVTM, CDR2 ANQGSEA. Trimming removed 7 bases from V and 6 bases from J, with 16 bases in between. CDR3 in amino acids: CSAMRGSGEQYF. The CDR3 nucleotides are TGCAGCGCTATGAGGGGGTCTGGCGAGCAGTACTTC.

The V call is TRBV6-5, the J call TRBJ2-6; D is uncertain. The germline CDR1 and CDR2 sequences are MNHEY and SVGAGI. The CDR3 is made up of 19 amino acids. The ends were cut back, 3 bases at V and 0 bases at J, with 18 bases in the middle. The chain's CDR3 is CASSYLWAVLNSGANVLTF. The CDR3 coding sequence is TGTGCCAGCAGTTATTTGTGGGCAGTCTTAAACTCTGGGGCCAACGTCCTGACTTTC.

V gene TRBV10-3 combines with J gene TRBJ2-1; 9 bases align to TRBD1. Germline CDR1 is ENHRY and CDR2 is SYGVKD. V shed 9 bases, J shed 1 base, and the junction held 1 base outside the gene matches. The CDR3 is made up of 13 amino acids. The CDR3 region is CAIGTGSYNEQFF. In DNA form, the CDR3 reads TGTGCCATTGGGACAGGGTCCTACAATGAGCAGTTCTTC.

This clonotype was counted only a few times. This sequence joins TRBV20-1 and TRBJ2-3; unclear D gene. V shed 4 bases and J shed 6 bases, with 23 bases lying between them. Per the germline V gene, CDR1 is DFQATT and CDR2 is SNEGSKA (reference sequence). CDR3 size: 16 residues. CDR3 in DNA: TGCAGTGCTACCGGACGGGCTTCCCATCCACGGGATACGCAGTATTTT. This encodes CSATGRASHPRDTQYF.

This clonotype was counted between two and nine times. The chain combines TRBV7-8 with TRBJ2-7; D gene unclear. Trimming pared 4 bases from V and 2 bases from J, leaving 3 bases between. This CDR3 comprises 11 residues. The germline gives CDR1 SGHVS, CDR2 FQNEAQ. CDR3 sequence reads: CASSYTYEQYF. CDR3 in DNA: TGTGCCAGCAGCTACACCTACGAGCAGTACTTC.

The sample holds a few counts of this clonotype. The chain recombines TRBV28 with TRBJ2-2; 8 bases map to TRBD2. The CDR3 length is 16 residues. The V and J ends lost 3 bases and 4 bases, in that order; junction bases with no gene match: 7. CDR1 and CDR2 (germline): MDHEN, SYDVKM. The CDR3 loop reads CASSFGGVSVTGELFF. The CDR3 nucleotides are TGTGCCAGCAGTTTCGGGGGGGTATCTGTCACCGGGGAGCTGTTTTTT.

This sequence joins TRBV12-3 or TRBV12-4 and TRBJ2-1; TRBD2 aligns across 13 bases. The V gene end was trimmed by 5 bases and the J gene end by 6 bases; junction bases not matched to a gene: 4. The CDR3 loop spans 15 amino acids. The CDR3 nucleotides read TGTGCCAGCAGTCAAACTAGCGGGGGGGCCAATGAGCAGTTCTTC. Translating gives CASSQTSGGANEQFF.

In this sample, this clonotype turned up a few times. The J gene is TRBJ2-1, the V gene TRBV18; D uncertain. Germline V lookup: CDR1 KGHSH, CDR2 LQKENI. V was trimmed by 3 bases and J by 7 bases, leaving 13 bases between them. This CDR3 is built from 14 residues. The CDR3 sequence: CASSPLFLGNEQFF. The CDR3 DNA reads TGTGCCAGCTCACCCCTATTTCTTGGGAATGAGCAGTTCTTC.

The chain has TRBV27 and TRBJ1-2; D remains unclear. The CDR3 is 15 amino acids. Germline lookup yields CDR1 MNHEY and CDR2 SMNVEV (reference sequence). V lost 6 bases to trimming and J lost 0 bases, with 14 bases between them. The CDR3 spells CASSPLWSPNYGYTF. CDR3 in DNA: TGTGCCAGCAGCCCCCTCTGGAGCCCTAACTATGGCTACACCTTC.

This clonotype was seen once. J is TRBJ2-2 and V is TRBV15; a weak D match, TRBD2 (6 bases). V was pared by 0 bases and J by 5 bases, with 10 bases between. The CDR3 consists of 15 residues. Germline V lookup: CDR1 LNHNV, CDR2 YYDKDF (reference sequence). The CDR3 loop reads CATSRDGGRTGELFF. The DNA for the CDR3 is TGTGCCACCAGCAGAGATGGAGGGAGGACCGGGGAGCTGTTTTTT.

The table lists this clonotype with a few counts. The V call is TRBV18, the J call TRBJ1-1; TRBD1 is a possible D gene (6 bases). Per germline, CDR1 KGHSH and CDR2 LQKENI. The CDR3 spans 17 residues. V was clipped by 6 bases and J by 1 base, with 21 bases between them. The CDR3 is CASSPGLTGFRNTEAFF. CDR3 sequence (DNA): TGTGCCAGCTCTCCAGGGCTGACAGGTTTCCGGAACACTGAAGCTTTCTTT.

The chain carries TRBV5-8 and TRBJ2-2; D possibly corresponds to TRBD1 (5 bases). The CDR3 length is 12 residues. With 7 bases removed from V and 6 bases from J, the gap between germline ends came to 10 bases. Germline CDR1 SGHTS, CDR2 YDEGEE. As DNA, the CDR3 is TGTGCCAGCGGACGACAGCCCGGGGAGCTGTTTTTT. It is translated as CASGRQPGELFF.

The table lists this clonotype with a few counts. The chain links TRBV4-2 to TRBJ2-5; TRBD1 agrees at 7 bases. The V gene end was trimmed by 0 bases and the J gene end by 3 bases; junction bases not matched to a gene: 1. CDR1 and CDR2 (germline): LGHNA, YNFKEQ. The CDR3 covers 14 residues. The CDR3 sequence is CASSQDGTEETQYF. The CDR3 DNA reads TGTGCCAGCAGCCAAGATGGGACAGAAGAGACCCAGTACTTC.

The rearrangement links TRBV5-1 to TRBJ2-4, with D possibly matching TRBD2 (5 bases). The germline V and J ends were trimmed by 0 bases and 3 bases, with 16 bases remaining between them. From germline, CDR1 is SGHRS and CDR2 YFSETQ. This CDR3 is 17 amino acids long. The CDR3 sequence is CASSLVARGAGKNIQYF. DNA for the CDR3: TGCGCCAGCAGCTTGGTTGCCCGGGGAGCTGGCAAAAACATTCAGTACTTC.

This clonotype was observed a handful of times. This chain links TRBV20-1 with TRBJ2-2, with a possible D match to TRBD2 (5 bases). The CDR3 covers 13 residues. Germline V CDR1 and CDR2: DFQATT, SNEGSKA (reference sequence). The V and J ends lost 6 bases and 2 bases respectively, with 10 bases between them. DNA of the CDR3: TGCAGTGCCACACTAGGAAACACCGGGGAGCTGTTTTTT. This codes for CSATLGNTGELFF.

This clonotype appeared a few times. At one of its ends the junction is not consistent with the germline gene, which may arise from a read error. J is TRBJ2-5 and V is TRBV5-5; TRBD1 matches at 7 bases. CDR1 is SGHKS, CDR2 YYEKEE, per germline (reference sequence). The CDR3 contains 12 residues. The CDR3 sequence is CASSLEVRDRRF. CDR3 bases: TGTGCCAGCAGCTTGGAGGTTCGGGACAGAAGATTC.

This clonotype has more than one count but fewer than ten. This rearrangement joins TRBV11-2 to TRBJ2-1; D may be TRBD1 (6 bases). The CDR3 is 16 amino acids. V dropped 1 base and J dropped 1 base, with 11 bases sitting between them. Germline CDR1 is SGHAT and CDR2 is FQNNGV. The CDR3 is CASSLGGPWSYNEQFF. DNA for the CDR3: TGTGCCAGCAGCTTAGGGGGGCCATGGTCCTACAATGAGCAGTTCTTC.

This chain connects TRBV18 to TRBJ2-3; maybe TRBD1 (5 bases). The CDR3 has 15 amino acids. Trimming shortened V by 3 bases and J by 2 bases, and 12 bases separated the two germline ends. CDR1 is KGHSH, CDR2 LQKENI, per germline. CDR3 amino acids: CASSPRTPITDTQYF. For the CDR3, the DNA is TGTGCCAGCTCACCCCGGACACCTATCACAGATACGCAGTATTTT.

This clonotype has only a few counts. The CDR3 sequence: CASSLGLRTGQYF. In DNA form, the CDR3 reads TGTGCCAGCAGTCTGGGTCTAAGAACAGGGCAGTACTTC. J is TRBJ2-7 and V is TRBV12-3 or TRBV12-4; a weak D match, TRBD1 (5 bases). V lost 5 bases and J lost 9, with 17 bases in between. The CDR3 covers 13 residues.

This clonotype has more than one count but fewer than ten. This chain links TRBV6-1 with TRBJ2-5; 7 bases agree with TRBD1. V shed 5 bases and J 2 bases; nucleotides not matched to a gene: 8. The germline V gene has CDR1 MNHNS and CDR2 SASEGT. The CDR3 length is 15 residues. The CDR3 DNA reads TGTGCCAGCAGTACCTCCTGGACAGGACAAGAGACCCAGTACTTC. It specifies CASSTSWTGQETQYF.

This clonotype was observed many times. J is TRBJ1-4 and V is TRBV24-1; 7 bases are a match to TRBD1. CDR3 length equals 15 residues. Per the germline V gene, CDR1 is KGHDR and CDR2 is SFDVKD. The trim removed 4 bases at V and 5 bases at J, leaving 6 bases unmatched. The CDR3 bases are TGTGCCACCAGTGAAAAACAGGGGCCGAATGAAAAACTGTTTTTT. Translating it yields CATSEKQGPNEKLFF.

This clonotype has a handful of counts. The chain is built from TRBV11-1 and TRBJ2-3; 12 nucleotides align to TRBD2. Germline V gene sequence: CDR1 SGHAT, CDR2 FQDESV (reference sequence). With 1 base clipped from V and 1 base from J, the junction kept 6 bases outside the gene matches. This CDR3 comprises 18 residues. CDR3 bases: TGTGCCAGCAGCTTAGGTGGACTAGCGGGACCTCGCACAGATACGCAGTATTTT. Translated, it gives CASSLGGLAGPRTDTQYF.

This chain uses TRBV3-1 with TRBJ2-3; TRBD2 matches at 13 bases. This CDR3 comprises 16 residues. Trimming cost V 1 base and J 5 bases; bases outside gene matches: 3. Germline CDR1 and CDR2: LGHDT and YNNKEL (reference sequence). The CDR3, as DNA: TGTGCCAGCAGCCAAGGACTAGCGGGAGGCCAAGATACGCAGTATTTT. This sequence encodes CASSQGLAGGQDTQYF.

This clonotype was found a few times. The rearrangement uses TRBV5-1 and TRBJ2-1, with a possible D match to TRBD2 (5 bases). The CDR3 has 19 residues. Germline CDR1 is SGHRS and CDR2 is YFSETQ. Between the trimmed V and J ends, which lost 2 bases and 0 bases, there was a span of 21 bases. CDR3 in amino acids: CASSFPSSSPRSSYNEQFF. The CDR3, as DNA: TGCGCCAGCAGCTTCCCTTCCTCTAGCCCAAGGAGCTCCTACAATGAGCAGTTCTTC.

This clonotype was picked up many times. The genes are TRBV29-1 and TRBJ2-1, with no clear D. CDR3 length: 14 residues. In germline, CDR1 is SQVTM, CDR2 ANQGSEA. V was trimmed by 2 bases and J by 6 bases, leaving 14 bases between them. The CDR3, as DNA: TGCAGCGTTGAAAGGCAGGTAAAAGTCAATGAGCAGTTCTTC. It is translated as CSVERQVKVNEQFF.

The CDR3 DNA reads TGTGCCAGCAGCCCCAGGGGCCTCATCTACAATGAGCAGTTCTTC. It translates to CASSPRGLIYNEQFF. The rearrangement uses TRBV6-1 and TRBJ2-1; D may be TRBD1 (6 bases). With 6 bases removed from V and 3 bases from J, the gap between germline ends came to 15 bases. Germline values: CDR1 MNHNS, CDR2 SASEGT. This CDR3 has 15 residues.

V and J are TRBV7-2 and TRBJ2-1; 7 nucleotides align to TRBD1. This CDR3 has 17 residues. Germline trimming cut 1 base from V and 1 base from J; bases unmatched to any gene: 7. Per the germline V gene, CDR1 is SGHTA and CDR2 is FQGNSA. The CDR3 loop is CASSLVGTAYSYNEQFF. CDR3 nucleotide sequence: TGTGCCAGCAGCTTAGTAGGGACAGCTTATTCCTACAATGAGCAGTTCTTC.

The chain has TRBV5-1 and TRBJ2-3; 7 bases match TRBD2. From germline, CDR1 is SGHRS and CDR2 YFSETQ. This CDR3 has 15 amino acids. V lost 4 bases and J lost 3; bases outside the gene matches: 8. CDR3 sequence reads: CASSPGGLMTDTQYF. As DNA, the CDR3 is TGCGCCAGCAGCCCCGGGGGACTAATGACAGATACGCAGTATTTT.

The chain carries TRBV5-1 and TRBJ2-1, with 7 bases lining up with TRBD2. V was clipped by 3 bases and J by 4 bases; unmatched bases: 7. The germline CDR1 and CDR2 sequences are SGHRS and YFSETQ. The CDR3 is 15 amino acids. The CDR3 loop is CASSSWTSIYNEQFF. The CDR3 DNA follows: TGCGCCAGCAGCTCATGGACTAGTATATACAATGAGCAGTTCTTC.